A single sample gave rise to the 7 T cell receptor beta chains below, sequenced in a study of T cell repertoires in cytomegalovirus infection. TCRdb itself ran the reads through MiXCR, one entry per CDR3 protein. This repertoire shows hundreds of thousands of distinct CDR3 sequences, 20% to 25% found once; its top ten account for 8%. The specimen was CD8+ T cells from PBMCs. The receptors here all came from a human donor in good health (CMV status not recorded). Some clones in this sample may be carry-over from other donors' samples.

This clonotype occurred a few times. This chain uses TRBV6-2 or TRBV6-3 with TRBJ1-5; D remains unclear. Germline V gives CDR1 MNHEY, CDR2 SVGEGT. The CDR3 sequence is 14 residues long. The ends were cut back, 2 bases at V and 4 bases at J, with 9 bases in the middle. The CDR3 nucleotides read TGTGCCAGCAGTTACACAACTAGAAATCAGCCCCAGCATTTT. Its protein is CASSYTTRNQPQHF.

There are a few counts of this clonotype. V and J are TRBV9 and TRBJ1-2; 7 bases line up with TRBD1. CDR3 length: 11 residues. CDR1 is SGDLS and CDR2 is YYNGEE in the germline V gene. V lost 7 bases to trimming and J lost 7 bases; unmatched junction nucleotides: 4. The DNA of the CDR3 is TGTGCCAGCCGGACAGGTCCTGGCTACACCTTC. This translates into CASRTGPGYTF.

The chain combines TRBV27 with TRBJ2-7; the D gene could be TRBD1 or TRBD2 (5 bases each). Germline V gene sequence: CDR1 MNHEY, CDR2 SMNVEV (reference sequence). The V and J ends lost 5 bases and 5 bases respectively, with 16 bases between them. CDR3 size: 14 residues. The DNA of the CDR3 is TGTGCCAGCAGTGGTCTGGGGGAAGCCAACGAGCAGTACTTC. It specifies CASSGLGEANEQYF.

The chain uses TRBV28 and TRBJ1-6; D perhaps matches TRBD1 (5 bases). The V end was cut by 4 bases, the J end by 4 bases, with 11 bases between. CDR1 is MDHEN and CDR2 is SYDVKM in the germline V gene. The CDR3 consists of 15 residues. CDR3 residues: CASSSQGFYNSPLHF. CDR3 DNA sequence: TGTGCCAGCAGTTCGCAGGGATTTTATAATTCACCCCTCCACTTT.

The chain employs TRBV28 and TRBJ2-3; 12 bases are a match to TRBD2. This CDR3 spans 16 amino acids. The V gene end was trimmed by 7 bases and the J gene end by 5 bases; junction bases not matched to a gene: 10. Germline V gene sequence: CDR1 MDHEN, CDR2 SYDVKM. In DNA, the CDR3 is TGTGCCAGCACCCCCCTAGCGGGGGGGCTGGGAGATACGCAGTATTTT. It translates to CASTPLAGGLGDTQYF.

This clonotype has a count of ten or more. DNA for the CDR3: TGTGCCAGCAGCCACGGTGGGGAATGGCGTGAGCAGTTCTTC. Protein product: CASSHGGEWREQFF. The chain uses TRBV7-6 and TRBJ2-1, with D unclear. V dropped 5 bases and J dropped 9 bases, with 17 bases sitting between them. This CDR3 is 14 amino acids long. Germline CDR1 SGHVS, CDR2 FNYEAQ.

This clonotype was found a few times. The rearrangement uses TRBV29-1 and TRBJ2-1, with TRBD2 as a possible D gene (6 bases). Germline CDR1 is SQVTM and CDR2 is ANQGSEA. V lost 2 bases and J 6 bases, leaving 14 bases between the germline ends. The CDR3 is made up of 14 amino acids. The CDR3 DNA is TGCAGCGTTGAATCCGGGCGGGGCGTCAATGAGCAGTTCTTC. Its protein is CSVESGRGVNEQFF.